This entry features one T cell receptor (beta chain) sequence. The CDR3 length is 11 residues. Germline V gives CDR1 DFQATT, CDR2 SNEGSKA (reference sequence). Trimming shortened V by 3 bases and J by 1 base, and 3 bases separated the two germline ends. The data stem from a study of OX40 agonist ivuxolimab in advanced cancers. Sequencing used immunoSEQ multiplex PCR; TCRdb keeps in-frame clones, though not all of them. The sample records 50,000 to 65,000 clones, roughly 77% being singletons. This sequence originates from an adult with an advanced solid tumor such as melanoma, head and neck, liver or kidney cancer. Material: CD4+ or CD8+ T cells sorted from blood, obtained in a trial of the OX40 agonist ivuxolimab. The rearrangement links TRBV20-1 to TRBJ2-5; the D is unclear. The CDR3 coding sequence is TGCAGTGCTAGCCTCCAAGAGACCCAGTACTTC. The encoded protein is CSASLQETQYF.